A single sample is the source of the 12 T cell receptor beta chains below, sequenced in a study of cytomegalovirus exposure and HLA in healthy donors. The PCR was carried out with 60 Vbeta primers and 13 Jbeta primers. TCRdb's copy holds only in-frame clones and misses some; the assay was immunoSEQ multiplex PCR. Among about 150,000 clones listed, over 70% were seen once. Sequences were obtained from PBMCs. These receptors came from a young man in good health and CMV-seropositive.

The V call is TRBV6-1, the J call TRBJ2-4; TRBD2 matches 7 bases. Germline loops: CDR1 MNHNS, CDR2 SASEGT. V lost 6 bases and J lost 8; bases outside the gene matches: 7. This CDR3 contains 13 residues. CDR3 sequence: CASSLSGTDIQYF. The CDR3 DNA sequence: TGTGCCAGCAGCCTAAGCGGGACGGACATTCAGTACTTC.

The genes are TRBV27 and TRBJ2-7, with D perhaps matching TRBD2 (6 bases). Trimming removed 7 bases from V and 9 bases from J, with 22 bases in between. The CDR3 covers 14 residues. CDR1 and CDR2 from the germline V gene are MNHEY and SMNVEV (reference sequence). The CDR3 loop reads CASTSWGQAGGQYF. The CDR3 coding sequence is TGTGCCAGCACCTCCTGGGGCCAAGCGGGCGGGCAGTACTTC.

J is TRBJ1-4 and V is TRBV19, with a weak D call TRBD1 (6 bases). CDR3 size: 17 residues. V lost 3 bases, J lost 0 bases, and 14 bases lay in between. Germline V CDR1 and CDR2: LNHDA, SQIVND (reference sequence). CDR3 loop: CASSILLGTTTNEKLFF. In nucleotides, the CDR3 is TGTGCCAGTAGTATCCTGCTTGGGACAACAACTAATGAAAAACTGTTTTTT.

The chain is built from TRBV18 and TRBJ2-5; no clear D. Trimming cost V 5 bases and J 1 base, with 17 bases left between them. The CDR3 length is 16 residues. Germline lookup yields CDR1 KGHSH and CDR2 LQKENI. As DNA, the CDR3 is TGTGCCAGCTCAGTCCCCAAGGCGGATGTCCAAGAGACCCAGTACTTC. It yields the protein CASSVPKADVQETQYF. Full variable domain (missing parts from reference TRBV18 and TRBJ2-5): NAGVMQNPRHLVRRRGQEARLRCSPMKGHSHVYWYRQLPEEGLKFMVYLQKENIIDESGMPKERFSAEFPKEGPSILRIQQVVRGDSAAYFCASSVPKADVQETQYFGPGTRLLVL.

V usage is TRBV6-1 and J usage is TRBJ2-3, with 10 bases aligning to TRBD1. The CDR3 totals 14 residues. The V gene end was trimmed by 6 bases and the J gene end by 1 base; junction bases not matched to a gene: 1. Germline V gene sequence: CDR1 MNHNS, CDR2 SASEGT. The DNA of the CDR3 is TGTGCCAGCAGCGACAGGGGGCGCACAGATACGCAGTATTTT. Translating gives CASSDRGRTDTQYF.

The chain carries TRBV9 and TRBJ2-2; TRBD2 matches 11 bases. The CDR3 spans 18 residues. V lost 3 bases to trimming and J lost 3 bases; unmatched junction nucleotides: 10. CDR1 and CDR2 from the germline V gene are SGDLS and YYNGEE. The CDR3 bases are TGTGCCAGCAGCGCTAGGCCCGGGACTAGCGGCTACACCGGGGAGCTGTTTTTT. Its protein is CASSARPGTSGYTGELFF.

The CDR3 loop reads CASSYTRHHTDTQYF. The CDR3, as DNA: TGTGCCAGCAGTTACACCAGACACCACACAGATACGCAGTATTTT. The chain combines TRBV6-6 with TRBJ2-3; D is undetermined. CDR3 length: 15 amino acids. Germline loops: CDR1 MNHNY, CDR2 SVGAGI (reference sequence). The V end was cut by 2 bases, the J end by 2 bases, with 11 bases between.

V and J are TRBV28 and TRBJ2-1, with 10 bases aligning to TRBD2. V dropped 11 bases and J dropped 4; count of bases not matched to a gene: 8. The CDR3 is 14 residues long. Germline CDR1 is MDHEN and CDR2 is SYDVKM. CDR3 in DNA: TGTGCCCTCAGCGGGAGGGCCGGTTACAATGAGCAGTTCTTC. Translated: CALSGRAGYNEQFF. The full variable domain, completed using reference TRBV28 and TRBJ2-1, is DVKVTQSSRYLVKRTGEKVFLECVQDMDHENMFWYRQDPGLGLRLIYFSYDVKMKEKGDIPEGYSVSREKKERFSLILESASTNQTSMYLCALSGRAGYNEQFFGPGTRLTVL.

The chain uses TRBV5-1 and TRBJ1-4; D unresolved. CDR3 length: 15 amino acids. Germline V gene lookup returns CDR1 SGHRS and CDR2 YFSETQ. The V end was cut by 0 bases, the J end by 5 bases, with 11 bases between. The CDR3 loop is CASSLGGNSNEKLFF. DNA of the CDR3: TGCGCCAGCAGCTTGGGAGGGAATTCAAATGAAAAACTGTTTTTT.

This clone was found a few times. J is TRBJ2-5 and V is TRBV19; 11 bases line up with TRBD2. The J segment lost 2 bases and the V segment lost 7 bases, leaving 3 bases of the junction unmatched. The CDR3 totals 14 residues. Per germline, CDR1 LNHDA and CDR2 SQIVND (reference sequence). The CDR3 DNA reads as TGTGCCAGTATGGGGACTAGCGGACAAGAGACCCAGTACTTC. Translating gives CASMGTSGQETQYF.

This clone was seen a handful of times. A junction boundary mismatches the germline segment, possibly from a read error. The V call is TRBV7-9, the J call TRBJ1-4; D is unresolved. Germline V lookup: CDR1 SEHNR, CDR2 FQNEAQ (reference sequence). CDR3 length equals 12 residues. The CDR3 DNA sequence: TGTTCCAGCAGCTTAAGCGGTGAAAAACTGTTTTTT. Translated, it gives CSSSLSGEKLFF.

The chain links TRBV5-1 to TRBJ2-5; D is possibly TRBD2 (6 bases). Germline V gene data show CDR1 as SGHRS and CDR2 as YFSETQ. The CDR3 totals 14 residues. The ends were cut back, 4 bases at V and 5 bases at J, with 15 bases in the middle. The DNA for the CDR3 is TGCGCCAGCAGCACCGGGGGTAACAGGGAGACCCAGTACTTC. Translated, it gives CASSTGGNRETQYF.